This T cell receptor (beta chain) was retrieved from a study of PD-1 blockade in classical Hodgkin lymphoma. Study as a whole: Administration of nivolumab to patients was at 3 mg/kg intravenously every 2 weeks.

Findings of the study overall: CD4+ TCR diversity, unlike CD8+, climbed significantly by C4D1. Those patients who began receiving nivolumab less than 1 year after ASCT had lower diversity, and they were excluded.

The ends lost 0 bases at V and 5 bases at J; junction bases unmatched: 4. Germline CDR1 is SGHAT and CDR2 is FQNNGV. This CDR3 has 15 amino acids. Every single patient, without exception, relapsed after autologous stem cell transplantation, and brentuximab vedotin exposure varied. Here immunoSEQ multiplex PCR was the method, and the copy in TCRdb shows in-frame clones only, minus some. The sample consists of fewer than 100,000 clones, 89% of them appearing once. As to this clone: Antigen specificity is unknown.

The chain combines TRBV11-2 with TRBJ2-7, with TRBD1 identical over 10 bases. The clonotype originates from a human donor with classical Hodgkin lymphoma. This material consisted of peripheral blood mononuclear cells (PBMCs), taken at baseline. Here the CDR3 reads CASSLDRTGGHEQYF. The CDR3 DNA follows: TGTGCCAGCAGCTTAGACAGGACAGGGGGGCACGAGCAGTACTTC.